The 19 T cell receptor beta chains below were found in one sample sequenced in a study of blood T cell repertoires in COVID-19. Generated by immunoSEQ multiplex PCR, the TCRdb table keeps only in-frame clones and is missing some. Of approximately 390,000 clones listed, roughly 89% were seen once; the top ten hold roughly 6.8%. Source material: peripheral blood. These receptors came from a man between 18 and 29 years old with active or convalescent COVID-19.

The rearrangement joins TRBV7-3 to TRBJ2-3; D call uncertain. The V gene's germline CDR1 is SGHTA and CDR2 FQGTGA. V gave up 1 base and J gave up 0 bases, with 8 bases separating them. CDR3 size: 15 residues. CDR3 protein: CASSLKHPSTDTQYF. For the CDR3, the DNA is TGTGCCAGCAGCTTAAAACACCCTAGCACAGATACGCAGTATTTT.

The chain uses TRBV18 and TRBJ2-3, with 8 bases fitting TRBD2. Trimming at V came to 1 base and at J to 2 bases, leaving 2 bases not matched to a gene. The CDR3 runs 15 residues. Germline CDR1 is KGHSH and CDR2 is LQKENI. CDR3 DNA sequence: TGTGCCAGCTCACCACGGGGACTAGACACAGATACGCAGTATTTT. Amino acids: CASSPRGLDTDTQYF.

This chain's CDR3 is CASSFLALRMETQYF. The DNA of the CDR3 is TGTGCCAGCAGTTTCCTAGCCCTACGGATGGAGACCCAGTACTTC. This sequence joins TRBV27 and TRBJ2-5; the D gene is possibly TRBD2 (5 bases). V shed 3 bases and J shed 5 bases, with 16 bases lying between them. Germline-derived CDR1 and CDR2 are MNHEY and SMNVEV (reference sequence). This CDR3 comprises 15 residues.

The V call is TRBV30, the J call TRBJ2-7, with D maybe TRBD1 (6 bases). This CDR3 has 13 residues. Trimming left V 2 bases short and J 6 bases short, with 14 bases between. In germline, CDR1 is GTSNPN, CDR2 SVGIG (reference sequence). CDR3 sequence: CAWSSKGVGEQYF. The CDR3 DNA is TGTGCCTGGAGTTCAAAGGGGGTGGGCGAGCAGTACTTC.

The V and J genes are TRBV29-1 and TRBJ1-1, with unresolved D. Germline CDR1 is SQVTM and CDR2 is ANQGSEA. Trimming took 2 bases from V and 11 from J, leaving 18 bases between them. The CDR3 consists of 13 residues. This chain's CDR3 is CSVEKKLEREAFF. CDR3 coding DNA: TGCAGCGTTGAAAAGAAGTTGGAGAGAGAGGCTTTCTTT.

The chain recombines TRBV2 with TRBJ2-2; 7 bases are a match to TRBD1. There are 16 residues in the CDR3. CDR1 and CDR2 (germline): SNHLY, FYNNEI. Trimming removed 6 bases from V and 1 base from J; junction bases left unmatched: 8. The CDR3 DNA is TGTGCCAGCAGGAGATTTTGGGACAGGAACACCGGGGAGCTGTTTTTT. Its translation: CASRRFWDRNTGELFF.

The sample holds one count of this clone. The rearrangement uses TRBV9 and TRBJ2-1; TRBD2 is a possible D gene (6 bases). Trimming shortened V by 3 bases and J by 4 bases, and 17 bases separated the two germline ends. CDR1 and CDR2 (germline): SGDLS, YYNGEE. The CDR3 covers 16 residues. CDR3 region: CASSAKDGSFYNEQFF. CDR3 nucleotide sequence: TGTGCCAGCAGCGCAAAGGACGGGAGTTTTTACAATGAGCAGTTCTTC.

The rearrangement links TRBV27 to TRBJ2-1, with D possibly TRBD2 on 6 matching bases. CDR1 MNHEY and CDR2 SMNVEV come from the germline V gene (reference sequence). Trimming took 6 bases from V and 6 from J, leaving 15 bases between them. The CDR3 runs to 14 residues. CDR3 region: CASRKHGEVNEQFF. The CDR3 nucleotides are TGTGCCAGCAGAAAACACGGGGAGGTCAATGAGCAGTTCTTC.

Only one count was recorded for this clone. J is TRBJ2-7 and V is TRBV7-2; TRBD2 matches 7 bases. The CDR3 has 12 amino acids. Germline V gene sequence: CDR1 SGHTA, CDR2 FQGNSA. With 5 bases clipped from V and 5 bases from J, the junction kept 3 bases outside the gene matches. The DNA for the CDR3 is TGTGCCAGCAGCCGGGGGGTGAACGAGCAGTACTTC. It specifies CASSRGVNEQYF.

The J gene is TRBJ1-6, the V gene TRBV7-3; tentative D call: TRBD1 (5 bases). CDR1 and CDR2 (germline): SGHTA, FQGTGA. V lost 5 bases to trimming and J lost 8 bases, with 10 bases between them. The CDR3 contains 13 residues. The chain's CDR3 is CASSGGVHSPLHF. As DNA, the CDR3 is TGTGCCAGCAGCGGGGGGGTCCATTCACCCCTCCACTTT.

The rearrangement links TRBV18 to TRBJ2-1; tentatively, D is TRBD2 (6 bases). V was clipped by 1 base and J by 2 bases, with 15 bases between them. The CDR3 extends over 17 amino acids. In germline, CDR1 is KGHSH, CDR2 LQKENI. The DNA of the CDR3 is TGTGCCAGCTCACCACAACGGGGGAGAAAGACCTACAATGAGCAGTTCTTC. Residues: CASSPQRGRKTYNEQFF.

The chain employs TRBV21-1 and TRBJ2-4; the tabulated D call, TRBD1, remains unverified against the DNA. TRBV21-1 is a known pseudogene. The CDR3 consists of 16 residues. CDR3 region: CASSMEPGQIKNIQYF. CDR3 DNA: TGTGCCAGCAGCATGGAACCGGGACAGATAAAAAACATTCAGTACTTC.

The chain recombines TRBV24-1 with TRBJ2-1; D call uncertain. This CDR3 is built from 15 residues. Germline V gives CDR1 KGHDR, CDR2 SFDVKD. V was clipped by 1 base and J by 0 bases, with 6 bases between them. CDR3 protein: CATSDFLSSYNEQFF. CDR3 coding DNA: TGTGCCACCAGTGATTTCCTCAGCTCCTACAATGAGCAGTTCTTC.

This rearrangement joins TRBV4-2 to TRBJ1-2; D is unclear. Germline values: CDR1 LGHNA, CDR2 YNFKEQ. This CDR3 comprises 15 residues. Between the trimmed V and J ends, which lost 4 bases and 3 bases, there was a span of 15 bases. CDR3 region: CASSPPLGLDYGYTF. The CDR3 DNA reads TGTGCCAGCAGCCCCCCCCTCGGTTTGGACTATGGCTACACCTTC.

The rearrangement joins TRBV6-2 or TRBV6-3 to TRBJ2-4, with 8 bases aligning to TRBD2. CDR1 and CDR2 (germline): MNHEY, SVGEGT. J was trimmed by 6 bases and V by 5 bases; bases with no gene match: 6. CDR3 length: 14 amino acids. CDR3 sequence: CASSNIAGRNIQYF. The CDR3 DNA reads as TGTGCCAGCAGTAATATAGCGGGACGAAACATTCAGTACTTC.

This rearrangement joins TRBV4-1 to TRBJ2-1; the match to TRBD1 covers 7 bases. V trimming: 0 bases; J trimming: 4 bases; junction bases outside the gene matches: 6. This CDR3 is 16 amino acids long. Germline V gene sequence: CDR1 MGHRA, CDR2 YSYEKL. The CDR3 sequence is CASSQELGQYYNEQFF. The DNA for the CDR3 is TGCGCCAGCAGCCAAGAGCTGGGACAGTATTACAATGAGCAGTTCTTC.

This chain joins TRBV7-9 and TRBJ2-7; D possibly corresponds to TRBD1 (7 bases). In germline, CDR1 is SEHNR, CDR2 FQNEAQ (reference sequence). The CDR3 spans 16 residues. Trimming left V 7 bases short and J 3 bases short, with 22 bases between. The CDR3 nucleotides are TGTGCCAGCACTTGGGGTAGGGCAGGGGGACTCTACGAGCAGTACTTC. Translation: CASTWGRAGGLYEQYF.

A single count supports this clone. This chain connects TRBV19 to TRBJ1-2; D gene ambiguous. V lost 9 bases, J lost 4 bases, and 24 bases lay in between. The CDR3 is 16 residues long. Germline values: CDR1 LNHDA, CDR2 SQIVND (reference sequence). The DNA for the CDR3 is TGTGCCAGCACATACCCCAGGCCCCGGGGTATCTATGGCTACACCTTC. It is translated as CASTYPRPRGIYGYTF.

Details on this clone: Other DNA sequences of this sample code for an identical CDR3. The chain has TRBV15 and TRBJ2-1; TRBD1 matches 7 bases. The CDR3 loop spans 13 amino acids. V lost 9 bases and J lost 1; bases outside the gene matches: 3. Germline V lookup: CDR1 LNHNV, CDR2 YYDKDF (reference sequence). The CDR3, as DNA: TGTGCCACAGGACAGGAGTCCTACAATGAGCAGTTCTTC. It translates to CATGQESYNEQFF. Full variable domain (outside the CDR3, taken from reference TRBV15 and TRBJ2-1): DAMVIQNPRYQVTQFGKPVTLSCSQTLNHNVMYWYQQKSSQAPKLLFHYYDKDFNNEADTPDNFQSRRPNTSFCFLDIRSPGLGDTAMYLCATGQESYNEQFFGPGTRLTVL.